This T cell receptor (beta chain) was captured in a study of CD4+ T cells in melanoma. Measured with immunoSEQ multiplex PCR; TCRdb has only the in-frame clones, and not every one. The table lists roughly 10,000 clones, roughly two thirds of them singletons. Deletions cut 3 bases from V and 7 bases from J, with 12 bases between. The CDR3 contains 13 residues. Looked up from germline, CDR1 is LNHNV and CDR2 is YYDKDF (reference sequence). General study points: Diverse differentiation states were reported for melanoma neoantigen-specific CD4+ T cells. A reported correlation linked neoantigen-specific CD4+ T cells to CD8+, macrophage and B cell function.

Comments on this clone: What it recognizes is unknown.

The V gene is TRBV15, the J gene TRBJ1-1; possible D gene TRBD1, 6 bases. The sequenced sample was cells from a culture (not recorded whether cultured in vitro). The TCR was taken from a human donor with melanoma. The CDR3 DNA sequence: TGTGCCACCAGCAGGTACAGGGAAGGTGAAGCTTTCTTT. Protein sequence: CATSRYREGEAFF.